This record looks at one T cell receptor (beta chain) sequence and its context. As to time point: pretreatment peripheral blood. Patients were diagnosed with urothelial carcinoma, either locally advanced or metastatic. This sample is drawn from a study of PD-L1 blockade in urothelial cancer. Study overall: Counts from blood samples showed a median of 141,255 T cells.

The data were produced by immunoSEQ multiplex PCR, yet TCRdb's version contains in-frame clones alone and is incomplete. The data show approximately 48,000 clones, roughly 89% seen once. This receptor was identified in an older woman with urothelial cancer. This material consisted of PBMCs, taken around atezolizumab (anti-PD-L1) treatment.

The CDR3 here is CASSQDRAGGQNEQFF. The CDR3 DNA reads TGCGCCAGCAGCCAAGATAGAGCGGGGGGGCAGAATGAGCAGTTCTTC. The V call is TRBV4-3, the J call TRBJ2-1; 10 bases agree with TRBD2. The germline CDR1 and CDR2 sequences are LGHNA and YSLEER. The CDR3 contains 16 residues. Trimming took 0 bases from V and 7 from J; bases not matched to a gene: 6.